Shown below are 21 T cell receptor beta chains from a single sample sequenced in a study of shared clonotypes between healthy human individuals. TCRdb's table, derived via immunoSEQ multiplex PCR, lists solely in-frame clones and lacks some. The sample holds under 2.5 million clones, under 95% seen once. The sample taken for sequencing was naive CD4+ T cells from PBMCs. Described subset: CD45RA+ positively selected. The receptors here all came from a man younger than 35 in good health. Some clones in this sample may be carry-over from other donors' samples.

The chain joins TRBV27 to TRBJ1-5; 7 bases are a match to TRBD1. The V segment lost 3 bases and the J segment 1 base; nucleotides outside the gene matches: 6. This CDR3 is built from 16 residues. Germline V gene sequence: CDR1 MNHEY, CDR2 SMNVEV (reference sequence). The CDR3 here is CASSFRGSLSNQPQHF. CDR3 sequence (DNA): TGTGCCAGCAGTTTCAGGGGGTCTTTAAGCAATCAGCCCCAGCATTTT.

J is TRBJ1-1 and V is TRBV6-6; 10 bases align to TRBD1. CDR1 and CDR2 from the germline V gene are MNHNY and SVGAGI (reference sequence). The CDR3 has 15 amino acids. V lost 5 bases to trimming and J lost 6 bases; unmatched junction nucleotides: 9. The CDR3 coding sequence is TGTGCCAGCAGTAATCCTGACAGGGGGCTCCCTGAAGCTTTCTTT. Translation: CASSNPDRGLPEAFF.

Written as DNA, the CDR3 is TGTGCCAGCAGCTTAGAGGGACAGGGGATTTCTCAGCCCCAGCATTTT. This sequence encodes CASSLEGQGISQPQHF. This chain connects TRBV7-8 to TRBJ1-5; 10 bases line up with TRBD1. Germline values: CDR1 SGHVS, CDR2 FQNEAQ. Unmatched junction bases numbered 6, after V lost 1 base and J lost 6 bases. This CDR3 region has 16 residues.

A word on this clone: The junction differs from germline at one of its ends, possibly a read error. The rearrangement links TRBV5-1 to TRBJ1-4; D not resolved. The CDR3 runs 14 residues. Germline CDR1 SGHRS, CDR2 YFSETQ. The CDR3 DNA reads TGCGCCAGCAGCTTGGGCGGTGAGGGCCGACCCCAAAATTTT. Amino acid sequence: CASSLGGEGRPQNF.

This rearrangement joins TRBV4-2 to TRBJ2-3, with 11 bases identical to TRBD2. This CDR3 is built from 20 residues. The J segment lost 5 bases and the V segment lost 5 bases, leaving 21 bases of the junction unmatched. Germline V CDR1 and CDR2: LGHNA, YNFKEQ. The CDR3 region has the DNA TGTGCCAGCAGCACAAGGGGTCCAAGGGGTTATGGGACTAGCGGAGATACGCAGTATTTT. The encoded protein is CASSTRGPRGYGTSGDTQYF.

The chain carries TRBV5-6 and TRBJ1-4, with D possibly being TRBD1 (5 bases). From germline, CDR1 is SGHDT and CDR2 YYEEEE. V lost 4 bases to trimming and J lost 8 bases, with 15 bases between them. The CDR3 is 14 residues long. CDR3 sequence (DNA): TGTGCCAGCAGCCGGGGGATGGCGTCAGAAAAACTGTTTTTT. This codes for CASSRGMASEKLFF.

This sequence joins TRBV19 and TRBJ2-5; tentative D call: TRBD2 (6 bases). The CDR3 runs 15 residues. Germline CDR1 LNHDA, CDR2 SQIVND (reference sequence). Deletions cut 2 bases from V and 1 base from J, with 11 bases between. The CDR3 bases are TGTGCCAGTAGTATAACATGGACTATCCAAGAGACCCAGTACTTC. Encoded protein: CASSITWTIQETQYF.

V and J are TRBV9 and TRBJ2-6, with no clear D. Trimming cost V 2 bases and J 2 bases, with 11 bases left between them. CDR3 length: 16 amino acids. Germline assignment: CDR1 SGDLS and CDR2 YYNGEE. DNA of the CDR3: TGTGCCAGCAGCGTTGACGGGTCTGCTGGGGCCAACGTCCTGACTTTC. This gives the protein CASSVDGSAGANVLTF.

The V and J genes are TRBV2 and TRBJ2-1; D may correspond to TRBD1 or TRBD2 (5 bases each). The CDR3 has 17 residues. V lost 4 bases to trimming and J lost 4 bases, with 20 bases between them. In germline, CDR1 is SNHLY, CDR2 FYNNEI. CDR3 DNA: TGTGCCAGCAGTGCACACCAGGGAGTTGTAGGGTACAATGAGCAGTTCTTC. It encodes CASSAHQGVVGYNEQFF.

The V call is TRBV7-2, the J call TRBJ1-1, with D unresolved. The CDR3 has 13 amino acids. Germline V gene lookup returns CDR1 SGHTA and CDR2 FQGNSA. V gave up 3 bases and J gave up 0 bases, with 5 bases separating them. CDR3 sequence reads: CASSFWLNTEAFF. For the CDR3, the DNA is TGTGCCAGCAGCTTTTGGCTGAACACTGAAGCTTTCTTT. Full variable domain (rest looked up from reference TRBV7-2 and TRBJ1-1): GAGVSQSPSNKVTEKGKDVELRCDPISGHTALYWYRQSLGQGLEFLIYFQGNSAPDKSGLPSDRFSAERTGGSVSTLTIQRTQQEDSAVYLCASSFWLNTEAFFGQGTRLTVV.

V and J are TRBV6-1 and TRBJ2-2; D is possibly TRBD2 (5 bases). Germline-derived CDR1 and CDR2 are MNHNS and SASEGT. Trimming stripped 3 bases from V and 4 bases from J, with 15 bases between. The CDR3 totals 16 residues. CDR3 in amino acids: CASSDRALAGTGELFF. The CDR3 nucleotides are TGTGCCAGCAGTGATCGGGCGCTAGCCGGCACCGGGGAGCTGTTTTTT.

This chain connects TRBV28 to TRBJ1-5, with TRBD1 matching 8 bases. CDR1 and CDR2 (germline): MDHEN, SYDVKM. Trimming removed 2 bases from V and 0 bases from J; junction bases left unmatched: 9. CDR3 length: 18 amino acids. CDR3 coding DNA: TGTGCCAGCAGTTTACCCCAGGGGGCGGCGGGTAGCAATCAGCCCCAGCATTTT. As protein: CASSLPQGAAGSNQPQHF.

The chain carries TRBV28 and TRBJ2-5, with D possibly called TRBD1 or TRBD2 (5 bases each). CDR1 and CDR2 from the germline V gene are MDHEN and SYDVKM. This CDR3 has 11 amino acids. CDR3 region: CATTGPGAQYF. CDR3 nucleotide sequence: TGTGCGACGACGGGACCTGGAGCCCAGTACTTC.

CDR3 sequence (DNA): TGTGCCAGCACCGCATGGAGAGGGACGAACATTCAGTACTTC. Encoded protein: CASTAWRGTNIQYF. The chain joins TRBV28 to TRBJ2-4, with D perhaps given as TRBD1 or TRBD2 (5 bases each). V lost 7 bases and J lost 7, with 17 bases in between. The CDR3 runs 14 residues. The germline V gene encodes CDR1 MDHEN and CDR2 SYDVKM.

The V gene is TRBV2, the J gene TRBJ1-5, with D possibly TRBD1 on 6 matching bases. From germline, CDR1 is SNHLY and CDR2 FYNNEI. The CDR3 is made up of 16 amino acids. V was clipped by 2 bases and J by 4 bases, with 15 bases between them. The CDR3 DNA reads as TGTGCCAGCAGTGAATCTAGCAGGGGAGGTAATCAGCCCCAGCATTTT. Encoded protein: CASSESSRGGNQPQHF.

The J gene is TRBJ2-7, the V gene TRBV7-6; TRBD2 matches at 9 bases. Germline values: CDR1 SGHVS, CDR2 FNYEAQ. Unmatched junction bases numbered 2, after V lost 2 bases and J lost 0 bases. The CDR3 has 15 residues. CDR3 protein: CASSLQTSGSYEQYF. CDR3 DNA sequence: TGTGCCAGCAGCTTACAGACTAGCGGCTCCTACGAGCAGTACTTC.

V usage is TRBV5-1 and J usage is TRBJ2-6; D remains ambiguous. V lost 0 bases, J lost 0 bases, and 7 bases lay in between. The CDR3 runs 16 residues. Germline CDR1 and CDR2: SGHRS and YFSETQ. The DNA of the CDR3 is TGCGCCAGCAGCTTGGCCTCGGACTCTGGGGCCAACGTCCTGACTTTC. This gives the protein CASSLASDSGANVLTF.

This chain joins TRBV7-2 and TRBJ2-2, with 7 bases aligning to TRBD1. The CDR3 spans 16 residues. Germline assignment: CDR1 SGHTA and CDR2 FQGNSA. The V segment lost 5 bases and the J segment 4 bases; nucleotides outside the gene matches: 10. In DNA, the CDR3 is TGTGCCAGCAGCCCCAGACAGGGCGGTGGCACCGGGGAGCTGTTTTTT. This sequence encodes CASSPRQGGGTGELFF.

The CDR3 protein is CASSLRVAAGEAFF. The CDR3 region has the DNA TGTGCCAGCAGCTTAAGGGTAGCAGCTGGCGAAGCTTTCTTT. The rearrangement joins TRBV11-1 to TRBJ1-1; D is unresolved. The CDR3 length is 14 residues. Trimming took off 2 bases at V and 8 bases at J, with 15 bases between the two ends. From germline, CDR1 is SGHAT and CDR2 FQDESV (reference sequence).

This chain joins TRBV5-6 and TRBJ1-5; a weak D match, TRBD1 (5 bases). Trimming took 4 bases from V and 4 from J, leaving 15 bases between them. In germline, CDR1 is SGHDT, CDR2 YYEEEE. The CDR3 is 15 residues long. DNA of the CDR3: TGTGCCAGCAGCAAATGGGGACGGAGAAATCAGCCCCAGCATTTT. Amino acid sequence: CASSKWGRRNQPQHF.

This clone is a singleton in its sample. The V call is TRBV7-2, the J call TRBJ1-1; possibly TRBD1 for D (5 bases). Germline V gives CDR1 SGHTA, CDR2 FQGNSA. The CDR3 runs to 15 residues. V lost 1 base to trimming and J lost 8 bases, with 17 bases between them. In DNA, the CDR3 is TGTGCCAGCAGCTTAGTTCTAGGGACGGCGGGGGAAGCTTTCTTT. The encoded protein is CASSLVLGTAGEAFF.